This T cell receptor (beta chain) was captured in a study of blood T cell repertoires in COVID-19 (dated by TCRdb to about 2020). For the study in its entirety: Samples covering the acute and convalescent phases of COVID-19 were provided by collaborators in the United States, Italy and Spain. Nearly every sample came with metadata listing a de-identified subject ID, COVID-19 status, age in years and sex. The repertoires were made available in a free public database intended to serve as a resource for research on the immune response to SARS-CoV-2. The samples were drawn from two sources: the first 160 participants of the ongoing ImmuneRACE study, and some 1,300 subjects contributed by 6 global collaborators. Deeply sampled blood TCRbeta repertoires from subjects exposed to, actively infected with, or recovered from COVID-19 were included in the dataset. Where available, HLA class I and class II types were obtained from metadata supplied by the sample provider rather than from assay-based typing. The material from the prospective study consisted of cDNA or gDNA derived from T cells, B-cell-depleted T cells, or PBMCs.

TCRbeta CDR3 regions were amplified from genomic DNA by means of the immunoSEQ Assay, a bias-controlled multiplex PCR. The original methods were these. Within the assay, amplification of reference gene primers was used to estimate how many nucleated cells each sample contained. Sequence reads were collapsed and filtered to measure the absolute abundance of every unique TCRbeta CDR3 rearrangement. Productive Simpson clonality was computed per sample as the square root of Simpson's diversity index over productive rearrangements. TCRdb provides this immuneACCESS table in a form limited to in-frame rearrangements. Some clones are lacking; in checked studies, under half of them reflect an unresolved V gene, and why the rest are absent is not known. That table gives V, J and clone size, and the DNA gave D and trimming. The sample data list approximately 90,000 clones, and approximately 82% of these were observed just once. The ten largest clones add up to 20% to 25% of the sample.

Collaborating institutions collected whole blood in K2EDTA tubes following their own protocols. Collaborator samples were shipped for TCRbeta analysis as frozen whole blood, isolated PBMCs, or DNA extracted from either sample type. Based on the germline V gene, the CDR1 and CDR2 sequences are SGHTA and FQGNSA. Unmatched junction bases come to 6, with V trimmed by 9 bases and J by 8 bases. Counted from cysteine to phenylalanine, this CDR3 has 14 amino acids. The DNA shown is the 42-base CDR3, in frame from base 1. Points the paper makes about the study in general: The quantity of clinical and demographic metadata differed by source and by participant and was supplied without curation.

As regards this clone: Which antigen it targets is not known. Base qualities are not at hand, and no much larger clone is one base apart.

The sequence came from a man aged 55 to 70 with acute or convalescent COVID-19. What was sequenced was peripheral blood. The chain joins TRBV7-2 to TRBJ1-6; TRBD1 aligns with 11 central bases. CDR3 reads: CASGTGGRHSPLHF. The nucleotide sequence is TGTGCCAGTGGGACAGGGGGGCGGCATTCACCCCTCCACTTT.